These 6 T cell receptor beta chains were sequenced from one sample in a study of T-cell reconstitution after alpha-beta-depleted transplantation in children. Unique molecular identifiers tagged the TCRbeta library. TCRdb re-analysed the PCR reads in MiXCR, keeping a single row per CDR3 protein. Of more than 400,000 distinct CDR3 sequences listed, 43% were seen once; the top ten hold around 29%. Source: PBMCs, taken before TCRalphabeta/CD19-depleted stem cell transplant. Receptors originate from a girl aged 2 to 9 with aplastic anemia, due to receive a stem cell transplant.

This clonotype has just one count. The V gene is TRBV7-9, the J gene TRBJ2-5; 8 nucleotides match TRBD2. The CDR3 runs to 15 residues. CDR1 and CDR2 (germline): SEHNR, FQNEAQ (reference sequence). CDR3: CASGALAGPQETQYF. CDR3 coding DNA: TGTGCTTCCGGAGCCCTAGCGGGTCCCCAAGAGACCCAGTACTTC.

This clonotype came up a few times. The V call is TRBV12-3 or TRBV12-4, the J call TRBJ2-7; 10 bases are shared with TRBD1. The CDR3 has 13 amino acids. V lost 4 bases to trimming and J lost 5 bases; unmatched junction nucleotides: 2. CDR3 sequence: CASSWGQGNEQYF. CDR3 sequence (DNA): TGTGCCAGCAGTTGGGGACAGGGGAACGAGCAGTACTTC.

The chain is built from TRBV4-1 and TRBJ2-5; 8 positions match TRBD1. The CDR3 spans 13 residues. V dropped 5 bases and J dropped 9; count of bases not matched to a gene: 8. Germline CDR1 reads MGHRA; CDR2 reads YSYEKL. This CDR3 reads CASSSQGEASQYF. The DNA for the CDR3 is TGCGCCAGCAGCTCACAGGGGGAGGCGTCCCAGTACTTC.

The chain couples TRBV20-1 to TRBJ1-3, with a weak D call TRBD1 (5 bases). Per germline, CDR1 DFQATT and CDR2 SNEGSKA (reference sequence). The V end was cut by 3 bases, the J end by 2 bases, with 11 bases between. The CDR3 is made up of 14 amino acids. CDR3 sequence: CSASLREAGNTIYF. In DNA, the CDR3 is TGCAGTGCTAGTCTCAGGGAGGCTGGAAACACCATATATTTT.

A few counts support this clonotype. This chain links TRBV5-1 with TRBJ2-1; D not certain. Germline-derived CDR1 and CDR2 are SGHRS and YFSETQ. V lost 3 bases and J 2 bases, leaving 18 bases between the germline ends. The length of the CDR3 is 17 residues. The CDR3: CASSSKIGLETYNEQFF. DNA for the CDR3: TGCGCCAGCAGCTCCAAAATAGGGCTCGAGACCTACAATGAGCAGTTCTTC.

CDR3 region: CASSSSSSGLAGGRSTDTQYF. CDR3 coding DNA: TGTGCCAGCAGCTCATCCTCCTCGGGACTAGCGGGAGGGAGAAGCACAGATACGCAGTATTTT. The chain combines TRBV7-3 with TRBJ2-3; 16 bases are shared with TRBD2. The CDR3 is 21 residues long. The V segment lost 4 bases and the J segment 0 bases; nucleotides outside the gene matches: 13. The germline CDR1 and CDR2 sequences are SGHTA and FQGTGA.